This passage covers 5 T cell receptor beta chains from one sample sequenced in a study of blood T cell repertoires in COVID-19. Measured with immunoSEQ multiplex PCR; TCRdb has only the in-frame clones, and not every one. The data hold about 380,000 clones, with more than 65% observed a single time. Input material: peripheral blood. The receptors shown here come from a human donor with acute or convalescent COVID-19. The donor label of this sample is uncertain.

The genes are TRBV5-5 and TRBJ2-1; D not resolved. The CDR3 is 15 residues long. V was trimmed by 0 bases and J by 2 bases, leaving 9 bases between them. Germline CDR1 reads SGHKS; CDR2 reads YYEKEE (reference sequence). The CDR3 loop is CASSLGAGTYNEQFF. CDR3 in DNA: TGTGCCAGCAGCTTGGGGGCAGGTACCTACAATGAGCAGTTCTTC.

The chain combines TRBV30 with TRBJ1-5, with D perhaps matching TRBD1 (5 bases). Germline CDR1 GTSNPN, CDR2 SVGIG (reference sequence). V was cut by 2 bases and J by 0 bases, with 8 bases left in between. The CDR3 is made up of 14 amino acids. The chain's CDR3 is CAWSRGNSNQPQHF. The CDR3 region has the DNA TGTGCCTGGAGTCGGGGGAATAGCAATCAGCCCCAGCATTTT.

The chain couples TRBV2 to TRBJ1-2, with a weak D call TRBD1 (5 bases). CDR3 size: 17 residues. Trimming removed 2 bases at V and 0 bases at J, with 16 bases between. Germline V gene sequence: CDR1 SNHLY, CDR2 FYNNEI. CDR3: CASSESPRQSPNYGYTF. DNA for the CDR3: TGTGCCAGCAGTGAATCCCCCCGACAGTCGCCTAACTATGGCTACACCTTC.

This clone was detected only once. The rearrangement uses TRBV6-5 and TRBJ1-1, with 9 bases fitting TRBD1. This CDR3 comprises 16 residues. From germline, CDR1 is MNHEY and CDR2 SVGAGI. After removal of 2 bases from V and 1 base from J, the junction contained 5 bases not matched to a gene. The CDR3 DNA sequence: TGTGCCAGCAGTTACAGGGACAGGGAAGGGAACACTGAAGCTTTCTTT. Translated: CASSYRDREGNTEAFF.

The chain links TRBV3-1 (or the pseudogene TRBV3-2) to TRBJ1-1; 8 positions agree with TRBD1. With V trimmed by 4 bases and J by 5 bases, 9 bases remained unmatched. The CDR3 loop spans 15 amino acids. Germline-derived CDR1 and CDR2 are LGHDT and YNNKEL (reference sequence). DNA for the CDR3: TGTGCCAGCAGCCCCCGGACAGGGCGGTGGACTGAAGCTTTCTTT. It yields the protein CASSPRTGRWTEAFF.